The rows below give T cell receptor beta chains drawn from one sample of a study of shared clonotypes between healthy human individuals. The protocol was immunoSEQ multiplex PCR, while the TCRdb copy is restricted to in-frame clones and leaves out a portion. The sample contains fewer than 400,000 clones, less than 85% of which appear only once. Sequenced input: memory CD4+ T cells sorted from blood. The source is a man aged 25-40 years in good health. The CDR3 runs from the conserved cysteine through the conserved F or W. The D gene is left open where the match is weak. Part of the rows lack a size; the others show once, few, many or a class for expanded clones.

v_call	d_call	clone_size	j_call	cdr3_aa	cdr3_nt
TRBV5-5	TRBD2	-	TRBJ2-7	CASSLVGGGLSYEQYF	TGTGCCAGCAGCTTGGTTGGGGGAGGGCTATCCTACGAGCAGTACTTC
TRBV29-1	TRBD2	once	TRBJ2-1	CSVDGAGGSSYNEQFF	TGCAGCGTTGATGGGGCGGGAGGGAGCTCCTACAATGAGCAGTTCTTC
TRBV7-9	-	-	TRBJ2-7	CASSLVKTGYYEQYF	TGTGCCAGCAGCTTAGTGAAGACAGGATACTACGAGCAGTACTTC
TRBV30	-	-	TRBJ1-2	CACNPVGSGYTF	TGTGCCTGTAACCCGGTTGGGAGTGGCTACACCTTC
TRBV7-9	-	many	TRBJ2-3	CASSFIGFGDTQYF	TGTGCCAGCAGCTTTATAGGGTTCGGGGATACGCAGTATTTT
TRBV6-6	-	-	TRBJ2-5	CASNYYGIQETQYF	TGTGCCAGCAACTACTATGGGATTCAAGAGACCCAGTACTTC
TRBV5-1	TRBD1	-	TRBJ1-1	CASSSGTGRSPEAFF	TGCGCCAGCAGCTCTGGGACAGGGAGGAGTCCTGAAGCTTTCTTT
TRBV4-3	TRBD2	-	TRBJ2-6	CASSQSGSGSSGANVLTF	TGCGCCAGCAGCCAGAGTGGTAGCGGGAGCTCTGGGGCCAACGTCCTGACTTTC
TRBV7-9	-	-	TRBJ2-2	CASSFPLGDTGELFF	TGTGCCAGCAGCTTTCCACTAGGGGACACCGGGGAGCTGTTTTTT
TRBV5-5	-	once	TRBJ1-1	CASSLMEGNTEAFF	TGTGCCAGCAGCCTTATGGAGGGGAACACTGAAGCTTTCTTT
TRBV28	TRBD1	-	TRBJ1-2	CASSLYGTVLNYGYTF	TGTGCCAGCAGTTTATATGGGACAGTCCTTAACTATGGCTACACCTTC
TRBV27	TRBD2	-	TRBJ2-1	CASSFGTRGVEQFF	TGTGCCAGCAGTTTCGGGACTAGGGGGGTTGAGCAGTTCTTC
TRBV4-3	TRBD1	-	TRBJ1-1	CASSQEGQGDTEAFF	TGCGCCAGCAGCCAAGAAGGCCAGGGGGACACTGAAGCTTTCTTT
TRBV5-4	-	-	TRBJ2-3	CASSLRSATDTQYF	TGTGCCAGCAGCCTTAGGAGCGCCACAGATACGCAGTATTTT
TRBV19	-	-	TRBJ2-1	CASSIMLRGPIYNEQFF	TGTGCCAGTAGTATAATGCTAAGGGGACCGATTTACAATGAGCAGTTCTTC
TRBV28	-	-	TRBJ2-1	CASSLNRNEQFF	TGTGCCAGCAGTTTAAACCGGAATGAGCAGTTCTTC
TRBV6-5	-	-	TRBJ2-7	CASTDGVGYEQYF	TGTGCCAGCACCGACGGGGTGGGCTACGAGCAGTACTTC
TRBV7-2	TRBD2	once	TRBJ2-1	CASSFSSGFDEQFF	TGTGCCAGCAGCTTTTCTAGCGGCTTCGATGAGCAGTTCTTC
TRBV5-6	TRBD1	-	TRBJ1-2	CASSVTGVGYGYTF	TGTGCCAGCAGCGTGACAGGGGTAGGATATGGCTACACCTTC
TRBV5-5	-	-	TRBJ1-1	CASSLAVRPANTEAFF	TGTGCCAGCAGCTTGGCCGTTCGACCCGCGAACACTGAAGCTTTCTTT
TRBV6-5	TRBD2	many	TRBJ2-7	CASSAGLAGYEQYF	TGTGCCAGCAGTGCGGGACTAGCGGGTTACGAGCAGTACTTC
TRBV7-1	TRBD2	-	TRBJ2-7	CASSLGLAGIYEQYF	TGTGCCAGCAGCTTAGGGCTAGCGGGTATCTACGAGCAGTACTTC
TRBV6-1	TRBD1	-	TRBJ2-3	CASRDRGQGTDTQYF	TGTGCCAGCAGAGACAGGGGGCAAGGCACAGATACGCAGTATTTT
TRBV28	-	many	TRBJ1-2	CASSLPQGGRYGYTF	TGTGCCAGCAGTTTACCCCAAGGGGGACGCTATGGCTACACCTTC
TRBV6-1	-	-	TRBJ2-1	CASSEEGYEQFF	TGTGCCAGCAGTGAAGAGGGGTATGAGCAGTTCTTC
TRBV4-3	TRBD2	-	TRBJ2-7	CASSQDPPGGPLSYEQYF	TGCGCCAGCAGCCAAGATCCCCCGGGAGGGCCCCTCTCCTACGAGCAGTACTTC
TRBV30	TRBD2	-	TRBJ2-1	CAWSPGTGTSGRRATYNEQFF	TGTGCCTGGAGTCCGGGGACCGGGACTAGCGGGAGGCGAGCAACCTACAATGAGCAGTTCTTC
TRBV6-6	-	-	TRBJ2-7	CASSSLDTNEQYF	TGTGCCAGCAGTTCATTGGACACCAACGAGCAGTACTTC
TRBV7-8	TRBD1	-	TRBJ2-4	CASQGTEKNIQYF	TGTGCCAGTCAAGGGACAGAAAAAAACATTCAGTACTTC
TRBV7-8	TRBD2	many	TRBJ2-7	CASSLIGLATEQYF	TGTGCCAGCAGCTTAATCGGACTAGCGACCGAGCAGTACTTC
TRBV5-4	-	-	TRBJ2-5	CASSLDSGPFQETQYF	TGTGCCAGCAGCTTGGACAGCGGACCCTTCCAAGAGACCCAGTACTTC
TRBV18	-	-	TRBJ2-5	CASSPLSGEAQETQYF	TGTGCCAGCTCACCACTCTCGGGGGAGGCGCAAGAGACCCAGTACTTC
TRBV30	TRBD1	-	TRBJ2-7	CAWSKTGTGGSYEQYF	TGTGCCTGGAGTAAAACCGGGACAGGCGGTTCCTACGAGCAGTACTTC
TRBV20-1	-	-	TRBJ2-7	CSATPSYEQYF	TGCAGTGCCACCCCGTCCTACGAGCAGTACTTC
TRBV27	-	-	TRBJ2-7	CASSRLGAYEQYF	TGTGCCAGCAGCCGGTTAGGTGCCTACGAGCAGTACTTC
TRBV29-1	-	-	TRBJ1-2	CSVDEGLGGYTF	TGCAGCGTTGACGAGGGATTAGGGGGCTACACCTTC
TRBV5-1	-	few	TRBJ2-3	CASSLSSSTDTQYF	TGCGCCAGCAGCTTGTCCTCTAGCACAGATACGCAGTATTTT
TRBV15	TRBD1	-	TRBJ1-1	CATSPRTGSAEAFF	TGTGCCACCAGCCCCCGGACAGGGTCCGCTGAAGCTTTCTTT
TRBV28	-	-	TRBJ2-7	CASSFYRRTYEQYF	TGTGCCAGCAGTTTTTACAGAAGAACCTACGAGCAGTACTTC
TRBV29-1	-	-	TRBJ1-1	CSVAGGMNTEAFF	TGCAGCGTTGCGGGCGGGATGAACACTGAAGCTTTCTTT
TRBV5-1	-	-	TRBJ2-1	CASSLGGVGDEQFF	TGCGCCAGCAGCTTAGGGGGAGTGGGTGATGAGCAGTTCTTC
TRBV25-1	TRBD1	-	TRBJ2-5	CASSAQGARLIHQETQYF	TGTGCCAGCAGTGCACAGGGGGCGAGACTCATCCACCAAGAGACCCAGTACTTC
TRBV7-9	-	-	TRBJ1-4	CASSFRGFREKLFF	TGTGCCAGCAGCTTTCGAGGTTTCCGTGAAAAACTGTTTTTT
TRBV6-5	-	-	TRBJ1-5	CAVSAAGSNQPQHF	TGTGCCGTGTCTGCGGCGGGGTCAAATCAGCCCCAGCATTTT
TRBV21-1	-	-	TRBJ1-5	CASSSRTGRKGQPQHF	TGTGCCAGCAGCTCAAGGACAGGCCGTAAAGGTCAGCCCCAGCATTTT
TRBV9	TRBD2	many	TRBJ2-3	CASSENSGSPDTQYF	TGTGCCAGCAGTGAAAATAGCGGGAGCCCAGATACGCAGTATTTT
TRBV28	-	-	TRBJ2-7	CASSFRLSSLYEQYF	TGTGCCAGCAGTTTTAGATTAAGTAGCCTATACGAGCAGTACTTC
TRBV19	TRBD1	-	TRBJ1-4	CASSIGTGRNEKLFF	TGTGCCAGTAGTATAGGGACAGGGAGGAATGAAAAACTGTTTTTT
TRBV7-6	-	-	TRBJ2-3	CASSLALGGHSPQYF	TGTGCCAGCAGCTTAGCGTTAGGTGGGCATAGTCCGCAGTATTTT
TRBV2	TRBD1	few	TRBJ2-3	CASSEVRDSESDTQYF	TGTGCCAGCAGTGAAGTCCGGGACAGCGAATCGGACACGCAGTATTTT
TRBV7-2	-	once	TRBJ2-1	CASRATSGSPNEQFF	TGTGCCAGCAGGGCGACCTCGGGGTCCCCAAATGAGCAGTTCTTC
TRBV28	-	once	TRBJ2-3	CASSFPTGQTDTQYF	TGTGCCAGCAGTTTCCCGACAGGACAGACAGATACGCAGTATTTT
TRBV14	-	few	TRBJ2-7	CASSQVAGYEQYF	TGTGCCAGCAGCCAAGTTGCGGGCTACGAGCAGTACTTC